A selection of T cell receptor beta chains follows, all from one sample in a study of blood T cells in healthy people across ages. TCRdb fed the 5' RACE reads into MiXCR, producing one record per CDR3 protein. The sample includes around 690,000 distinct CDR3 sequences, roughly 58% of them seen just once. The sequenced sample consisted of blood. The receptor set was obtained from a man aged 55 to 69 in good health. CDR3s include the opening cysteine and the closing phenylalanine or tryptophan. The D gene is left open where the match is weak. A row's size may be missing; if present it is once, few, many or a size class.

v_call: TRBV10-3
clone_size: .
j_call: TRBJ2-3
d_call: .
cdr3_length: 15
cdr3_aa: CAISDLGHPTDTQYF
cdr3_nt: TGTGCCATCAGTGATCTGGGACATCCTACAGATACGCAGTATTTT

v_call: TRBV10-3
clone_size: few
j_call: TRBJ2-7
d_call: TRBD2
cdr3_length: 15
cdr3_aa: CASGREGGGSYEQYF
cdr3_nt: TGTGCCAGCGGACGGGAGGGCGGGGGCTCCTACGAGCAGTACTTC

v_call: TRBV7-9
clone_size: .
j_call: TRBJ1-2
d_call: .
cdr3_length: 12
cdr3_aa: CASSTDLAGYTF
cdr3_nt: TGTGCCAGCAGCACAGATCTGGCGGGCTACACCTTC

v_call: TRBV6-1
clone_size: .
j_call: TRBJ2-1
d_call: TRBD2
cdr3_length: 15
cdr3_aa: CASSDPGLAGNEQFF
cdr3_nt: TGTGCCAGCAGTGACCCGGGACTAGCGGGGAATGAGCAGTTCTTC

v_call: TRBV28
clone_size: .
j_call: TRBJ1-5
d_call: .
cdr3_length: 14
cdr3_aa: CASSLVGGPQPQHF
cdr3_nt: TGTGCCAGCAGTTTAGTCGGGGGGCCTCAGCCCCAGCATTTT

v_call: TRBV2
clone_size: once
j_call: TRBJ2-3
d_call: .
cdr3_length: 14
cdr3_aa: CASSEDYSTDTQYF
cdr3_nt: TGTGCCAGCAGCGAGGACTACAGCACAGATACGCAGTATTTT

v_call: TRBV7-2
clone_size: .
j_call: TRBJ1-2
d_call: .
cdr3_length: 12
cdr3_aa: CASSLDPGGYTF
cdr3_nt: TGTGCCAGCAGCTTAGACCCCGGTGGCTACACCTTC

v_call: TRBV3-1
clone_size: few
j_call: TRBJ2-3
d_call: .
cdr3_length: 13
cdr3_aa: CASSQKGTDTQYF
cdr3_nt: TGTGCCAGCAGCCAAAAAGGCACAGATACGCAGTATTTT

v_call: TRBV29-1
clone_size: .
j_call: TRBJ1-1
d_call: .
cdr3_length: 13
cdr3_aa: CSVEERPGTEAFF
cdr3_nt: TGCAGCGTTGAGGAGAGGCCGGGCACTGAAGCTTTCTTT

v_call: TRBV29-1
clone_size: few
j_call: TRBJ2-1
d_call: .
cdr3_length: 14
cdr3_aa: CSVEGSSSYNEQFF
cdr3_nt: TGCAGCGTTGAAGGGTCTAGCTCCTACAATGAGCAGTTCTTC

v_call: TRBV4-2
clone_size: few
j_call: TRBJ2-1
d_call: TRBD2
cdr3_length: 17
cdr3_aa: CASSQTGTSGGAPEQFF
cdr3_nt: TGTGCCAGCAGCCAAACCGGGACTAGCGGGGGAGCGCCTGAGCAGTTCTTC

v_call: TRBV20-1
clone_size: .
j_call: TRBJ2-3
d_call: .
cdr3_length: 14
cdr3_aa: CSAIAPIGADTQYF
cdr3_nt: TGCAGTGCTATAGCCCCAATAGGGGCAGATACGCAGTATTTT

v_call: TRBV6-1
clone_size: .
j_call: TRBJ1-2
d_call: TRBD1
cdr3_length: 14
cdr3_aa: CASSSTGAAYGYTF
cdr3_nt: TGTGCCAGCAGTTCGACAGGGGCCGCTTATGGCTACACCTTC

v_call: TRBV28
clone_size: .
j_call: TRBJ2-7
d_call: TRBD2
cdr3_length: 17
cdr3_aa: CASSSSGAGFIWGEQYF
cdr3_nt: TGTGCCAGCAGTTCTTCCGGAGCGGGGTTCATTTGGGGCGAGCAGTACTTC

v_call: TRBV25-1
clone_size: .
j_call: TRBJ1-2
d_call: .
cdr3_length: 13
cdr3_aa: CASSERGLSGYTF
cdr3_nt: TGTGCCAGCAGTGAACGCGGACTGTCTGGCTACACCTTC

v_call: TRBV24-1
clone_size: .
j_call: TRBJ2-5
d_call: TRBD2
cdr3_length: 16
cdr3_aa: CATSDPGLAGGETQYF
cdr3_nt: TGTGCCACCAGTGACCCCGGACTAGCGGGGGGCGAGACCCAGTACTTC

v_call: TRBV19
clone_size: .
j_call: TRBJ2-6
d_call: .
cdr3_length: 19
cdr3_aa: CASSIDAPGRYSGANVLTF
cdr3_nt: TGTGCCAGTAGTATAGATGCCCCTGGCCGGTACTCTGGGGCCAACGTCCTGACTTTC

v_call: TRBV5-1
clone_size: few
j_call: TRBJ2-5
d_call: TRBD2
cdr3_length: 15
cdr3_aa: CASSWAGTSQETQYF
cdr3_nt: TGCGCCAGCAGCTGGGCCGGGACTAGCCAAGAGACCCAGTACTTC

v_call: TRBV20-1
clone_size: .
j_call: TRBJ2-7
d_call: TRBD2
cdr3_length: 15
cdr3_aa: CSAPDGLAGTYEQYF
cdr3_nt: TGCAGTGCTCCGGACGGACTAGCGGGAACCTACGAGCAGTACTTC

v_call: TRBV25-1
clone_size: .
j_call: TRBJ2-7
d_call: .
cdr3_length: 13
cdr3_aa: CATEMDTSYEQYF
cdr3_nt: TGTGCCACTGAAATGGACACCTCCTACGAGCAGTACTTC

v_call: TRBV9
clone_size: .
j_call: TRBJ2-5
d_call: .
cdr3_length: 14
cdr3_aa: CASSVGGLQETQYF
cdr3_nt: TGTGCCAGCAGCGTAGGGGGTCTCCAAGAGACCCAGTACTTC

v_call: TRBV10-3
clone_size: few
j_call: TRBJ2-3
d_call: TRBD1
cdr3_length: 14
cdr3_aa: CASHTGQDSDTQYF
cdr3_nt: TGTGCCTCCCATACGGGACAGGACTCAGATACGCAGTATTTT

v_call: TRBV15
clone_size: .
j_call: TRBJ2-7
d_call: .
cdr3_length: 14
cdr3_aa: CATSRDLQNYEQYF
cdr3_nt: TGTGCCACCAGCAGAGATCTACAGAACTACGAGCAGTACTTC

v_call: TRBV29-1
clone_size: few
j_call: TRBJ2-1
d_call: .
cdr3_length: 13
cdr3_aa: CTAGLQGMDEQFF
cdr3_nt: TGCACCGCCGGATTACAGGGAATGGATGAGCAGTTCTTC

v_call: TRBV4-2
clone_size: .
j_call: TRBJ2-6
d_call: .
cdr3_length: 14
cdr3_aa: CASTASSGANVLTF
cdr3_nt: TGTGCCAGCACCGCCTCCTCTGGGGCCAACGTCCTGACTTTC

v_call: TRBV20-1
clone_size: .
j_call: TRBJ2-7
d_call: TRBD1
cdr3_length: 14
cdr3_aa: CSASPGQRSYEQYF
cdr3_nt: TGCAGTGCCAGTCCGGGACAGCGCTCCTACGAGCAGTACTTC

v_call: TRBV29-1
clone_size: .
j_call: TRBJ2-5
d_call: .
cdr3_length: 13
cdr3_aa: CSVEEGNQETQYF
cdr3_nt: TGCAGCGTTGAGGAGGGGAACCAAGAGACCCAGTACTTC

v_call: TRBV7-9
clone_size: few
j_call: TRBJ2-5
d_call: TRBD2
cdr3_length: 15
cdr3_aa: CASSLGGGREETQYF
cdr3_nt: TGTGCCAGCAGCTTAGGCGGGGGAAGGGAAGAGACCCAGTACTTC

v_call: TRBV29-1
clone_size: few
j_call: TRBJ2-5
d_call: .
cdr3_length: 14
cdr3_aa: CSVEGWSDQETQYF
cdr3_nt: TGCAGCGTTGAAGGATGGAGCGACCAAGAGACCCAGTACTTC

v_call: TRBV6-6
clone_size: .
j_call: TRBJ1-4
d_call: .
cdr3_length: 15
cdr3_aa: CASSYGGGRGGKLFF
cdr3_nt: TGTGCCAGCAGTTACGGGGGGGGCAGGGGTGGAAAACTGTTTTTT

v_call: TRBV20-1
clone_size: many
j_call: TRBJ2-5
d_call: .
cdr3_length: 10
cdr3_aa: CSAKQETQYF
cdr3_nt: TGCAGTGCTAAACAAGAGACCCAGTACTTC

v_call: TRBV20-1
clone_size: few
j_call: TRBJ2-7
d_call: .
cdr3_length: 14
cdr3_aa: CSASRGGGGREQYF
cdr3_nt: TGCAGTGCTAGCAGAGGTGGGGGGGGCCGAGAGCAGTACTTC

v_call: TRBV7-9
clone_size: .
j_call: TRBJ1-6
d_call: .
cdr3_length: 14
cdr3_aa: CASSLGGGEAPLHF
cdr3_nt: TGTGCCAGCAGCTTAGGGGGGGGCGAAGCACCCCTCCACTTT

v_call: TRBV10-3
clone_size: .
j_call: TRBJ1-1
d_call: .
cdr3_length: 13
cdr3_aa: CAIGNRADTEAFF
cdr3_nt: TGTGCCATCGGGAACAGGGCGGACACTGAAGCTTTCTTT

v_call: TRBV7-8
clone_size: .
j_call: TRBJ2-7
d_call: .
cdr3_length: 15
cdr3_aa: CASSPWGKLDYEQYF
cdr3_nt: TGTGCCAGCAGCCCTTGGGGAAAACTAGACTACGAGCAGTACTTC

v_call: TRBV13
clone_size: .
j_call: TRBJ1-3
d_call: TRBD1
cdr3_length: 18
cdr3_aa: CASSSVHWGQGAGNTIYF
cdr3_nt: TGTGCCAGCAGCTCCGTTCATTGGGGACAGGGGGCTGGAAACACCATATATTTT

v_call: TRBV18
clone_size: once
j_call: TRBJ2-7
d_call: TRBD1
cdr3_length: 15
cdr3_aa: CASSPARQGGNEQYF
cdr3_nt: TGTGCCAGCTCACCAGCAAGACAGGGTGGGAACGAGCAGTACTTC

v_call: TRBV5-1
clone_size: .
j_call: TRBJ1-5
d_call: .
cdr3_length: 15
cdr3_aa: CASSFGGAGDQPQHF
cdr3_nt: TGCGCCAGCAGCTTTGGAGGGGCGGGAGATCAGCCCCAGCATTTT

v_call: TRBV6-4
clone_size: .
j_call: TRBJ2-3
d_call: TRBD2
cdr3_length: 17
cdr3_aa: CASSEPKRGARTDTQYF
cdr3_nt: TGTGCCAGCAGTGAACCTAAGCGGGGGGCCCGCACAGATACGCAGTATTTT

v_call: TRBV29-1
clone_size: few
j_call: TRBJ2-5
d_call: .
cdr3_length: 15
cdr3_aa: CSAKGKTDLQETQYF
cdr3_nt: TGCAGCGCCAAAGGCAAGACAGACCTCCAAGAGACCCAGTACTTC

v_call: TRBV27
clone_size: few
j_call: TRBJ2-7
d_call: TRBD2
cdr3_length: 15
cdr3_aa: CASSSHRDYAYEQYF
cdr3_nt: TGTGCCAGCAGTTCCCACCGGGACTACGCTTACGAGCAGTACTTC

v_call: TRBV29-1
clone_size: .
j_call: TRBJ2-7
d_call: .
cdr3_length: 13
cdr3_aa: CSAHTGPTYEQYF
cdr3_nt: TGCAGCGCTCATACAGGGCCTACCTACGAGCAGTACTTC

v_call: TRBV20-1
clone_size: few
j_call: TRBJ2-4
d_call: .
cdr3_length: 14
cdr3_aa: CSASLRAGGSEQYF
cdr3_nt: TGCAGTGCTAGCCTTCGGGCAGGGGGGTCGGAGCAGTACTTC

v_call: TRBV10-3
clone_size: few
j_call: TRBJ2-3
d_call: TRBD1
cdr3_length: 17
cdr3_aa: CAISRTPGQVGADTQYF
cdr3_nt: TGTGCCATCAGTCGAACCCCGGGACAGGTGGGGGCAGATACGCAGTATTTT

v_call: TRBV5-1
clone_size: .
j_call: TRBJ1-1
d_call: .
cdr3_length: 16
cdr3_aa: CASSIRGGVSDTEAFF
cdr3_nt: TGCGCCAGCAGCATCCGAGGGGGGGTAAGCGACACTGAAGCTTTCTTT

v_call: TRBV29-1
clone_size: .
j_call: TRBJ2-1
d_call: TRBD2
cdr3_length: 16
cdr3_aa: CSAHGPSGGKNNEQFF
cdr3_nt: TGCAGCGCTCACGGGCCTAGCGGGGGCAAAAATAATGAGCAGTTCTTC

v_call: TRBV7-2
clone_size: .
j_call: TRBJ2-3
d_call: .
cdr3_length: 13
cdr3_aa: CARDQVSTDTQYF
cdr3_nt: TGTGCCAGAGATCAAGTTAGCACAGATACGCAGTATTTT

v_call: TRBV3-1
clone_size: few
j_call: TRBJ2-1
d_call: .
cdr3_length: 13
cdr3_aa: CASSRVRNNEQFF
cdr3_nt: TGTGCCAGCAGTCGAGTAAGAAACAATGAGCAGTTCTTC

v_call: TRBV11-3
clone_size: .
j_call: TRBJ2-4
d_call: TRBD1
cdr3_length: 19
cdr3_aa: CASSLDQRDRGVCLREQYF
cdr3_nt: TGTGCCAGCAGCTTAGATCAGAGGGACAGGGGGGTGTGCCTACGGGAGCAGTACTTC

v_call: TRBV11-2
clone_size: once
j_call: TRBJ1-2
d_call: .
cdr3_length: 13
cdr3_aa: CASSVEWGYGYTF
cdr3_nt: TGTGCCAGCAGCGTAGAGTGGGGGTATGGCTACACCTTC

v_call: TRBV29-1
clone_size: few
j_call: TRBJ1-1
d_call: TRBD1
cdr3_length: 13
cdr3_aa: CSVLTGVNTEAFF
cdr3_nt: TGCAGCGTTTTGACAGGGGTTAACACTGAAGCTTTCTTT

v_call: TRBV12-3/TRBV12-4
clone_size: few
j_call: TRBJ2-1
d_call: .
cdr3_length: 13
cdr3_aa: CASSFHSNNEQFF
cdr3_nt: TGTGCCAGCAGTTTTCACTCCAACAATGAGCAGTTCTTC

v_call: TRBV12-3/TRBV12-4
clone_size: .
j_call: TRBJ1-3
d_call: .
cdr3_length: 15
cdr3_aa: CASTSWRALGNTIYF
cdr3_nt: TGTGCCAGCACCTCCTGGAGGGCTCTTGGAAACACCATATATTTT